The 18 T cell receptor beta chains in this list originate from one sample, sequenced in a study of T cells expressing NK-cell markers. TCRdb reanalyzed the 5' RACE reads and collapses them to one entry per CDR3 protein, without DNA. Found here are under 600,000 distinct CDR3 sequences; the top ten clones hold approximately 1.5%. The sequenced sample was blood T cells: a sorted CD56 or NKG2C T cell subset, CD4+ or CD8+ T cells, or bulk PBMC T cells (not recorded which). Source of these receptors: a woman aged 45-65 years in good health.

The chain employs TRBV20-1 and TRBJ2-1; there is no DNA to check the TCRdb D call of TRBD1. The CDR3 spans 14 residues. The germline V gene encodes CDR1 DFQATT and CDR2 SNEGSKA (reference sequence). CDR3 loop: CSATILGLYNEQFF.

The chain has TRBV7-3 and TRBJ1-6; without DNA, the TCRdb call of TRBD1 cannot be checked. Germline values: CDR1 SGHTA, CDR2 FQGTGA. This CDR3 comprises 15 residues. The CDR3 loop reads CASSSSTGNNSPLHF.

The J gene is TRBJ2-7, the V gene TRBV7-6; TCRdb's D call, TRBD2, is unchecked because there is no DNA. CDR1 and CDR2 from the germline V gene are SGHVS and FNYEAQ. This CDR3 region has 18 residues. CDR3: CASSLAGTSGRETYEQYF.

The chain joins TRBV6-2 or TRBV6-3 to TRBJ2-5. The CDR3 loop spans 13 amino acids. Germline V lookup: CDR1 MNHEY, CDR2 SVGEGT. CDR3 region: CASGTGFQETQYF.

The chain links TRBV7-9 to TRBJ1-2; absent DNA, TCRdb's TRBD1 call cannot be checked. This CDR3 region has 18 residues. The germline CDR1 and CDR2 sequences are SEHNR and FQNEAQ (reference sequence). CDR3 loop: CASSLALRLTTGGHGYTF. Drawing the rest from reference TRBV7-9 and TRBJ1-2, the complete variable domain is DTGVSQNPRHKITKRGQNVTFRCDPISEHNRLYWYRQTLGQGPEFLTYFQNEAQLEKSRLLSDRFSAERPKGSFSTLEIQRTEQGDSAMYLCASSLALRLTTGGHGYTFGSGTRLTVV.

The chain is built from TRBV11-2 and TRBJ2-1. This CDR3 comprises 12 residues. Germline loops: CDR1 SGHAT, CDR2 FQNNGV. This chain's CDR3 is CASSLETGEQFF.

The V gene is TRBV20-1, the J gene TRBJ2-1. The length of the CDR3 is 13 residues. CDR1 is DFQATT, CDR2 SNEGSKA, per germline (reference sequence). This CDR3 reads CSAMSTSSNEQFF.

The chain uses TRBV2 and TRBJ2-3. CDR1 and CDR2 from the germline V gene are SNHLY and FYNNEI. This CDR3 is built from 16 residues. CDR3 protein: CASSEGLSRDTDTQYF.

The CDR3 is CASRDRGQDTQYF. The chain joins TRBV2 to TRBJ2-3; TCRdb names TRBD1, which stays unverified in the absence of DNA. The germline gives CDR1 SNHLY, CDR2 FYNNEI. The CDR3 runs to 13 residues.

The chain recombines TRBV5-1 with TRBJ2-7; the D call from TCRdb, TRBD1, cannot be confirmed without DNA. Germline-derived CDR1 and CDR2 are SGHRS and YFSETQ. CDR3 length: 16 amino acids. CDR3 amino acids: CASSPGGREWIYEQYF.

The rearrangement uses TRBV12-3 or TRBV12-4 and TRBJ1-2; lacking DNA, the TRBD1 call made by TCRdb goes unchecked. The CDR3 runs to 14 residues. CDR3 residues: CASSALRGIIGYTF.

The gene calls are TRBV20-1 and TRBJ2-3; the D call of TRBD2 rests on TCRdb alone, since no DNA is present to check it. The CDR3 sequence is 11 residues long. Per the germline V gene, CDR1 is DFQATT and CDR2 is SNEGSKA (reference sequence). CDR3 residues: CSASEREVGYF.

This chain joins TRBV10-3 and TRBJ2-7; with no DNA, the TCRdb D assignment of TRBD2 cannot be verified. Germline V CDR1 and CDR2: ENHRY, SYGVKD. This CDR3 is built from 19 residues. The CDR3 region is CAISGPGLAASRASHEQYF.

The chain uses TRBV28 and TRBJ2-1; no DNA is available, so the TRBD2 call from TCRdb remains unchecked. The CDR3 is 15 amino acids. Germline-derived CDR1 and CDR2 are MDHEN and SYDVKM. This CDR3 is CASSFSYLSLAGEFF.

The V call is TRBV9, the J call TRBJ2-1. CDR3 length: 15 residues. Germline loops: CDR1 SGDLS, CDR2 YYNGEE. CDR3 residues: CASSVARISVDEQFF.

The chain links TRBV18 to TRBJ1-1; TCRdb selects TRBD1, and the lack of DNA leaves this call unchecked. The CDR3 runs to 14 residues. Germline V lookup: CDR1 KGHSH, CDR2 LQKENI. CDR3 residues: CASSPRQSEAELLF. The whole variable domain, filled in from reference TRBV18 and TRBJ1-1, reads NAGVMQNPRHLVRRRGQEARLRCSPMKGHSHVYWYRQLPEEGLKFMVYLQKENIIDESGMPKERFSAEFPKEGPSILRIQQVVRGDSAAYFCASSPRQSEAELLFGQGTRLTVV.

The chain couples TRBV11-1 to TRBJ2-1; TCRdb reports TRBD2, a call that lacks DNA to check it against. The CDR3 has 16 amino acids. The germline V gene encodes CDR1 SGHAT and CDR2 FQDESV (reference sequence). Here the CDR3 reads CASSFWERSSYNEQFF.

The V and J genes are TRBV24-1 and TRBJ2-5; as DNA is missing, the TRBD1 call by TCRdb cannot be tested. Germline V lookup: CDR1 KGHDR, CDR2 SFDVKD. The CDR3 is made up of 15 amino acids. The CDR3 region is CATSSLEGGQETQYF.